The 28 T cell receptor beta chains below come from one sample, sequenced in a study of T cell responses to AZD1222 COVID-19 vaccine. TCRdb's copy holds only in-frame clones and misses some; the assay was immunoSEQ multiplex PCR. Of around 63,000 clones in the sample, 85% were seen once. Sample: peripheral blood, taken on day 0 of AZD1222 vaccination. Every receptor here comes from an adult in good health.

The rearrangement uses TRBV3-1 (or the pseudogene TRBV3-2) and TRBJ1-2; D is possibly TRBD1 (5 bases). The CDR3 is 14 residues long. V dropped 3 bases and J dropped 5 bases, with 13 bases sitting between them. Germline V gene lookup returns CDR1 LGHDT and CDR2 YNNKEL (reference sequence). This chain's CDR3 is CASSQSTGFYGYTF. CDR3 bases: TGTGCCAGCAGCCAGTCTACAGGCTTTTATGGCTACACCTTC.

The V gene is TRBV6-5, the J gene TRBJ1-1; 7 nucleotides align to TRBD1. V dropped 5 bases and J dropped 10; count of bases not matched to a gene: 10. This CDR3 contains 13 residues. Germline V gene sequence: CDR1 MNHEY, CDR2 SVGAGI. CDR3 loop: CASSQGGTLGAFF. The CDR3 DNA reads TGTGCCAGCAGTCAGGGGGGGACGCTGGGAGCTTTCTTT.

In DNA form, the CDR3 reads TGTGCCAGCAGTCCCCGGGGGGGGTTAGGGCAGCCCCAGCATTTT. As protein: CASSPRGGLGQPQHF. The V call is TRBV27, the J call TRBJ1-5, with D possibly being TRBD1 (5 bases). Germline V gene sequence: CDR1 MNHEY, CDR2 SMNVEV (reference sequence). The ends were cut back, 5 bases at V and 7 bases at J, with 18 bases in the middle. The CDR3 contains 15 residues.

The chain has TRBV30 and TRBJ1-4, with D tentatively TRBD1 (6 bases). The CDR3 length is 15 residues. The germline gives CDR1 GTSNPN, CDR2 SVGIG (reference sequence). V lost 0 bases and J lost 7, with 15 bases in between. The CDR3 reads CAWSVRGHGSEKLFF. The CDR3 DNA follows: TGTGCCTGGAGTGTACGGGGACACGGGAGTGAAAAACTGTTTTTT.

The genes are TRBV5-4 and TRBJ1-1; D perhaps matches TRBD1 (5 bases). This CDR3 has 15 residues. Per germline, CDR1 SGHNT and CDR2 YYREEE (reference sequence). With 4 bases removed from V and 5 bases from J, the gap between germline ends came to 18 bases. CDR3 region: CASSARQKGSTEAFF. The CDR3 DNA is TGTGCCAGCAGCGCTCGACAGAAGGGGTCTACTGAAGCTTTCTTT.

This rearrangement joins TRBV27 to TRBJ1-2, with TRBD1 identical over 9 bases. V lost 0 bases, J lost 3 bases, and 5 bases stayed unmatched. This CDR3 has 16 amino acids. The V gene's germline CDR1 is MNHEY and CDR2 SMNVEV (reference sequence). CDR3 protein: CASSLSGQGLDYGYTF. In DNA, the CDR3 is TGTGCCAGCAGTTTATCGGGACAGGGACTTGACTATGGCTACACCTTC.

CDR3 amino acids: CASSAEGAQGYGYTF. In DNA, the CDR3 is TGTGCCAGCAGCGCCGAGGGGGCGCAGGGCTATGGCTACACCTTC. This chain uses TRBV9 with TRBJ1-2; 7 nucleotides match TRBD1. The ends lost 3 bases at V and 4 bases at J; junction bases unmatched: 9. Germline CDR1 is SGDLS and CDR2 is YYNGEE. CDR3 size: 15 residues.

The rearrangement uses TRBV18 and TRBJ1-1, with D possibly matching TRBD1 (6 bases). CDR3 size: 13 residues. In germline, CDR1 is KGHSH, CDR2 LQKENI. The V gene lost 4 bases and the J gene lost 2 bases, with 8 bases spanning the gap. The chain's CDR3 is CASSLDSNTEAFF. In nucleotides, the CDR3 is TGTGCCAGCTCACTGGACAGTAACACTGAAGCTTTCTTT.

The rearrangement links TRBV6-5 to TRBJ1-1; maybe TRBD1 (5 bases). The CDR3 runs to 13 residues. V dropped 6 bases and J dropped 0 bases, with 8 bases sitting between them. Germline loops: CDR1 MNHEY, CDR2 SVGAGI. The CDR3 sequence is CASRGRVNTEAFF. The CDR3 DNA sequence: TGTGCCAGCAGGGGACGGGTGAACACTGAAGCTTTCTTT.

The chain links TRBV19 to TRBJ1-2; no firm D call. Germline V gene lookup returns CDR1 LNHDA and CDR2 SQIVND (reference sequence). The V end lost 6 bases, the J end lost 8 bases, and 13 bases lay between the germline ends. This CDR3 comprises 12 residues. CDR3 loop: CASRQASRGYTF. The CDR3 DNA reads TGTGCCAGTAGACAAGCATCGAGGGGCTACACCTTC.

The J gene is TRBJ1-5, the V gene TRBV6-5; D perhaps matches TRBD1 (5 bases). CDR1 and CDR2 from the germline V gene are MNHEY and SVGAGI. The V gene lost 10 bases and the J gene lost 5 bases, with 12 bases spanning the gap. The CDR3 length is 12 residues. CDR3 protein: CATAQGYQPQHF. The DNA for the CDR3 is TGTGCCACCGCCCAGGGATATCAGCCCCAGCATTTT.

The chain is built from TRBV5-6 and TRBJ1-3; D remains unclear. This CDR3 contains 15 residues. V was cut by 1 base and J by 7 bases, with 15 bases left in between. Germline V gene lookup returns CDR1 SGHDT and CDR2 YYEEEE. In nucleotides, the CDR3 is TGTGCCAGCAGCTTGCCGGACCCCGTTGGGAACACCATATATTTT. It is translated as CASSLPDPVGNTIYF.

CDR3 bases: TGTGCCAGCAGACCTACAGGACCCAGGGGCTACACCTTC. Amino acids: CASRPTGPRGYTF. The chain carries TRBV7-2 and TRBJ1-2; a possible D gene is TRBD1 (5 bases). Trimming removed 6 bases at V and 8 bases at J, with 16 bases between. CDR1 is SGHTA and CDR2 is FQGNSA in the germline V gene. The CDR3 totals 13 residues. The full variable domain, its missing parts supplied by reference TRBV7-2 and TRBJ1-2, is GAGVSQSPSNKVTEKGKDVELRCDPISGHTALYWYRQSLGQGLEFLIYFQGNSAPDKSGLPSDRFSAERTGGSVSTLTIQRTQQEDSAVYLCASRPTGPRGYTFGSGTRLTVV.

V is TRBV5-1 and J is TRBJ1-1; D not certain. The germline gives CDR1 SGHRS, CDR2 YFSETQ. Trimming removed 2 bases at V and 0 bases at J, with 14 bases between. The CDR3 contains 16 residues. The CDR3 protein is CASSLQSRPLNTEAFF. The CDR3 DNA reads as TGCGCCAGCAGCTTACAAAGCAGGCCACTGAACACTGAAGCTTTCTTT.

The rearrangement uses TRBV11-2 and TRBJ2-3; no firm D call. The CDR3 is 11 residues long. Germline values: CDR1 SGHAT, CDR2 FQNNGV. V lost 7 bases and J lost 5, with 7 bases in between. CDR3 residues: CASTIGDTQYF. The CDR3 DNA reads TGTGCCAGCACCATCGGAGATACGCAGTATTTT.

The CDR3 sequence: CASSPTLTGAGELFF. CDR3 DNA: TGTGCCAGCTCACCAACCTTGACCGGGGCCGGGGAGCTGTTTTTT. The rearrangement links TRBV18 to TRBJ2-2, with D maybe TRBD2 (5 bases). V lost 2 bases, J lost 6 bases, and 13 bases lay in between. The CDR3 runs 15 residues. The V gene's germline CDR1 is KGHSH and CDR2 LQKENI.

Here the CDR3 DNA reads TGCGCCAGCAGCCAAGACCGGGGTAGCAATCAGCCCCAGCATTTT. It translates to CASSQDRGSNQPQHF. The chain couples TRBV4-1 to TRBJ1-5; D unresolved. Germline CDR1 and CDR2: MGHRA and YSYEKL. V lost 0 bases and J lost 0, with 6 bases in between. This CDR3 comprises 15 residues.

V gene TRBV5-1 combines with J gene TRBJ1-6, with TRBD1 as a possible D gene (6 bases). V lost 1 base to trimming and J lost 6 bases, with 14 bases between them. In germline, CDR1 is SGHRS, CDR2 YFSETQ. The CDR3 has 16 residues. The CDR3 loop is CASSLQGKGVNSPLHF. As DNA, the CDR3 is TGCGCCAGCAGCTTGCAAGGAAAGGGGGTTAATTCACCCCTCCACTTT.

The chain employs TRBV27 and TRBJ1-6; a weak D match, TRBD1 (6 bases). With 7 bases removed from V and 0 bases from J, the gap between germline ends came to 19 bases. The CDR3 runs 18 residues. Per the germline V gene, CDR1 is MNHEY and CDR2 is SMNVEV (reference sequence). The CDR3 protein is CASTWLTQGSSYNSPLHF. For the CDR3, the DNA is TGTGCCAGCACCTGGTTAACTCAGGGGAGCTCCTATAATTCACCCCTCCACTTT.

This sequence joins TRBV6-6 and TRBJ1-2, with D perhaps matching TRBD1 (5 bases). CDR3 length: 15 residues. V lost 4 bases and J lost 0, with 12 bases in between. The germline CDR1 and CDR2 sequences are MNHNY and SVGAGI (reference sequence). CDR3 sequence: CASSWSTGSNYGYTF. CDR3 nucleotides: TGTGCCAGCAGTTGGTCAACAGGTTCTAACTATGGCTACACCTTC.

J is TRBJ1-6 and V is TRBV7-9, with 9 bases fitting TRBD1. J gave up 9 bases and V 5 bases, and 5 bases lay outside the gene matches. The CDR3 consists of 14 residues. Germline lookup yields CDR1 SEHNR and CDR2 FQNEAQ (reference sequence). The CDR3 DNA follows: TGTGCCAGCAGCCCGGGACAGGGAAGTTCACCCCTCCACTTT. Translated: CASSPGQGSSPLHF. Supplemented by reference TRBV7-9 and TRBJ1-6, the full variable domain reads DTGVSQNPRHKITKRGQNVTFRCDPISEHNRLYWYRQTLGQGPEFLTYFQNEAQLEKSRLLSDRFSAERPKGSFSTLEIQRTEQGDSAMYLCASSPGQGSSPLHFGNGTRLTVT.

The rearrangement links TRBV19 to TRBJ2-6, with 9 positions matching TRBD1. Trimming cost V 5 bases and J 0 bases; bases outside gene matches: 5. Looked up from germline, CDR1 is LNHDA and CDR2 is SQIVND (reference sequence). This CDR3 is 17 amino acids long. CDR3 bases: TGTGCCAGTAGTGTTGACAGGGGGGCCTCTGGGGCCAACGTCCTGACTTTC. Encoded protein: CASSVDRGASGANVLTF.

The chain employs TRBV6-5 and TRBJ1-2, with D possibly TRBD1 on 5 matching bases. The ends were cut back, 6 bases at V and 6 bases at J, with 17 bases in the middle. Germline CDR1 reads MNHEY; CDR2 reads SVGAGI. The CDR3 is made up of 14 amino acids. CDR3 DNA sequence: TGTGCCAGCAGGGGACGGACGGACTTGAATGGCTACACCTTC. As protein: CASRGRTDLNGYTF.

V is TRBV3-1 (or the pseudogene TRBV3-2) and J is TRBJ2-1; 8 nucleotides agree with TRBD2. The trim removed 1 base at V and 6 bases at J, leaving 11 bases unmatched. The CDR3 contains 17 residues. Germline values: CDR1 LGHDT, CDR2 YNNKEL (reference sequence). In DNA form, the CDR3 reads TGTGCCAGCAGCCAAGTTCTCGCGGGGGGCCTTTTCAATGAGCAGTTCTTC. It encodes CASSQVLAGGLFNEQFF.

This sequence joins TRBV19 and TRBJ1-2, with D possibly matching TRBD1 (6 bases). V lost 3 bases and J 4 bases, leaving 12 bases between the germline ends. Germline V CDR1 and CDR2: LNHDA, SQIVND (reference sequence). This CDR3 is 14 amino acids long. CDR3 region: CASSMGQGSYGYTF. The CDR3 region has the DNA TGTGCCAGTAGTATGGGGCAGGGGAGCTATGGCTACACCTTC.

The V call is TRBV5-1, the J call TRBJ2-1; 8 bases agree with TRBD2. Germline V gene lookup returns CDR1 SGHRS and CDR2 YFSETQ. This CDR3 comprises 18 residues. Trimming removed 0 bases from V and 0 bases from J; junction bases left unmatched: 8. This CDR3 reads CASSLALRSGVSYNEQFF. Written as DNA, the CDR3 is TGCGCCAGCAGCTTGGCCCTCCGTAGCGGGGTCTCCTACAATGAGCAGTTCTTC.

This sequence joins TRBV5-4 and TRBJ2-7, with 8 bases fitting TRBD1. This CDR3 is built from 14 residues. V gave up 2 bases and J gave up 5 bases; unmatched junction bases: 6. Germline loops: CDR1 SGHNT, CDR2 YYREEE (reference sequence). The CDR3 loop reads CASSLPGQAHEQYF. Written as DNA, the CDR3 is TGTGCCAGCAGCTTACCGGGACAGGCCCACGAGCAGTACTTC.

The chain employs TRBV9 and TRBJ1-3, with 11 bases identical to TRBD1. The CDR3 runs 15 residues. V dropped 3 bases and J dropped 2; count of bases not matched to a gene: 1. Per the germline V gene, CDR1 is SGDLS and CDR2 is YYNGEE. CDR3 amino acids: CASSAGQGAGNTIYF. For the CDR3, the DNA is TGTGCCAGCAGCGCGGGACAGGGGGCTGGAAACACCATATATTTT.